Following are 12 T cell receptor beta chains from one sample sequenced in a study of neurological immune-mediated disorders. From the 5' RACE reads, TCRdb called clonotypes with MiXCR, one entry per CDR3 protein. The sample has tens of thousands of distinct CDR3 sequences, roughly 12% seen once; the top ten hold over 0.95%. Sequenced material: PBMCs. Receptors originate from a female donor in good health.

This clonotype was seen ten or more times. This chain connects TRBV29-1 to TRBJ2-2; D is unresolved. Trimming shortened V by 4 bases and J by 7 bases, and 7 bases separated the two germline ends. This CDR3 is 11 amino acids long. The V gene's germline CDR1 is SQVTM and CDR2 ANQGSEA. CDR3 bases: TGCAGCGTTGCCTTGAACGGGGAGCTGTTTTTT. Translated: CSVALNGELFF.

In its sample, this clonotype was seen many times. V gene TRBV12-3 or TRBV12-4 combines with J gene TRBJ1-1; tentatively, D is TRBD1 (6 bases). The CDR3 has 14 amino acids. Trimming cost V 8 bases and J 0 bases, with 13 bases left between them. CDR3 sequence reads: CASAGGRLNTEAFF. The CDR3 DNA sequence: TGTGCCAGCGCGGGGGGCCGACTGAACACTGAAGCTTTCTTT.

This clonotype was picked up many times. The rearrangement links TRBV18 to TRBJ1-2, with D hard to call. The CDR3 contains 15 residues. Germline V gives CDR1 KGHSH, CDR2 LQKENI. V lost 3 bases and J lost 4, with 15 bases in between. The CDR3 region is CASSPGRISPYGYTF. The CDR3 region has the DNA TGTGCCAGCTCACCCGGACGGATTAGCCCCTATGGCTACACCTTC. Combining the CDR3 with reference TRBV18 and TRBJ1-2 gives the whole variable domain NAGVMQNPRHLVRRRGQEARLRCSPMKGHSHVYWYRQLPEEGLKFMVYLQKENIIDESGMPKERFSAEFPKEGPSILRIQQVVRGDSAAYFCASSPGRISPYGYTFGSGTRLTVV.

In this sample, this clonotype turned up once. The rearrangement links TRBV29-1 to TRBJ2-1, with 8 bases lining up with TRBD2. The CDR3 loop spans 15 amino acids. Germline lookup yields CDR1 SQVTM and CDR2 ANQGSEA. V gave up 5 bases and J gave up 6 bases; unmatched junction bases: 12. CDR3 region: CSVPQGGRSSNEQFF. CDR3 sequence (DNA): TGCAGCGTTCCACAAGGCGGGAGGTCATCCAATGAGCAGTTCTTC.

This clonotype has at least ten counts. V is TRBV20-1 and J is TRBJ2-1; D unresolved. V was trimmed by 4 bases and J by 3 bases, leaving 10 bases between them. This CDR3 comprises 13 residues. CDR1 is DFQATT, CDR2 SNEGSKA, per germline (reference sequence). The CDR3 nucleotides are TGCAGTGCTATTGGGCCGGGCTACAATGAGCAGTTCTTC. Amino acids: CSAIGPGYNEQFF.

This chain uses TRBV21-1 with TRBJ1-1; TRBD1, the table's D call, lacks a check against the DNA. TRBV21-1 is described as a pseudogene. This CDR3 has 12 residues. CDR3 nucleotide sequence: TGTGCCAGCAGCAAGGGGCAACCACAAGCTTTCTTT. This gives the protein CASSKGQPQAFF.

This clonotype was seen at least ten times. The J gene is TRBJ1-5, the V gene TRBV5-1; maybe TRBD1 (6 bases). Germline V lookup: CDR1 SGHRS, CDR2 YFSETQ. The CDR3 is made up of 15 amino acids. V shed 0 bases and J shed 5 bases, with 12 bases lying between them. CDR3: CASSLGDTGHQPQHF. CDR3 DNA: TGCGCCAGCAGCTTGGGGGACACTGGTCATCAGCCCCAGCATTTT.

Points on this clonotype: A clone one base away is much larger, so this may be a read error. This chain connects TRBV30 to TRBJ2-2; D is ambiguous. The CDR3 runs 14 residues. The germline gives CDR1 GTSNPN, CDR2 SVGIG (reference sequence). CDR3: CDWSVDSNTGELFF. CDR3 nucleotides: TGTGACTGGAGTGTAGATTCGAACACCGGGGAGCTGTTTTTT.

This clonotype was seen a few times. The V gene is TRBV10-3, the J gene TRBJ1-1, with D hard to call. The germline V gene has CDR1 ENHRY and CDR2 SYGVKD. Deletions cut 0 bases from V and 0 bases from J, with 8 bases between. The CDR3 is 15 amino acids. This CDR3 is CAISESLDLNTEAFF. The CDR3 region has the DNA TGTGCCATCAGTGAGTCTCTGGATCTGAACACTGAAGCTTTCTTT.

This clonotype has at least ten counts. This chain links TRBV12-3 or TRBV12-4 with TRBJ2-7; D possibly uses TRBD1 or TRBD2 (5 bases each). This CDR3 is 14 amino acids long. Trimming took 5 bases from V and 3 from J, leaving 14 bases between them. In DNA, the CDR3 is TGTGCCAGCAGTCTCCGGGATCAGGGCTACGAGCAGTACTTC. Its protein is CASSLRDQGYEQYF.

This sequence joins TRBV5-6 and TRBJ2-5; 11 nucleotides line up with TRBD2. Germline assignment: CDR1 SGHDT and CDR2 YYEEEE. The CDR3 length is 15 residues. After removal of 4 bases from V and 2 bases from J, the junction contained 4 bases not matched to a gene. The CDR3 DNA sequence: TGTGCCAGCAGCCGCGGGACTAGCGGACAAGAGACCCAGTACTTC. It specifies CASSRGTSGQETQYF.

The rearrangement links TRBV3-1 to TRBJ1-6; 8 bases are shared with TRBD1. CDR3 length: 14 residues. CDR1 and CDR2 (germline): LGHDT, YNNKEL (reference sequence). V gave up 2 bases and J gave up 8 bases; unmatched junction bases: 2. CDR3 DNA sequence: TGTGCCAGCAGCCAACGGGGACAGGATTCACCCCTCCACTTT. Translating gives CASSQRGQDSPLHF.